A selection of T cell receptor beta chains follows, all from one sample in a study of control samples from healthy donors and cancer patients. Profiled with immunoSEQ multiplex PCR; TCRdb holds only in-frame clones, not every one. The repertoire consists of approximately 170,000 clones, with around 88% occurring once and the leading ten covering nearly 5%. Sequences were obtained from blood. These receptors came from a woman between 25 and 40 years old in good health. Both conserved end residues are part of each CDR3. Fields, in order: clone size, J gene, V gene, D gene, CDR3 protein, CDR3 DNA. The D gene is left open where the match is weak. Clone size is stated in some rows and not others, as once, few, many or a class when expanded.

size: NA; J: TRBJ2-3; V: TRBV19; D: NA; CDR3: CASSLRFRATGPTDTQYF; DNA: TGTGCCAGTAGCCTTCGGTTTAGGGCGACGGGCCCCACAGATACGCAGTATTTT
size: NA; J: TRBJ1-5; V: TRBV30; D: NA; CDR3: CAWSPRDIRATQPQHF; DNA: TGTGCCTGGAGTCCCCGGGACATCCGAGCCACTCAGCCCCAGCATTTT
size: NA; J: TRBJ1-2; V: TRBV3-1/TRBV3-2; D: NA; CDR3: CASSQDRGTSPYGYTF; DNA: TGTGCCAGCAGCCAAGATCGGGGCACCTCTCCCTATGGCTACACCTTC
size: NA; J: TRBJ2-3; V: TRBV5-1; D: NA; CDR3: CASSLGSPSTDTQYF; DNA: TGCGCCAGCAGCTTGGGCTCCCCTAGCACAGATACGCAGTATTTT
size: NA; J: TRBJ1-2; V: TRBV15; D: NA; CDR3: CATSRESGGYTF; DNA: TGTGCCACCAGCAGAGAATCCGGGGGGTACACCTTC
size: NA; J: TRBJ2-7; V: TRBV4-1; D: NA; CDR3: CASSQGWPPEQYF; DNA: TGCGCCAGCAGCCAAGGCTGGCCGCCCGAGCAGTACTTC
size: NA; J: TRBJ2-3; V: TRBV19; D: TRBD2; CDR3: CASSMRGLAGGAPTDTQYF; DNA: TGTGCCAGTAGTATGAGAGGACTAGCGGGGGGGGCCCCCACAGATACGCAGTATTTT
size: NA; J: TRBJ1-1; V: TRBV11-3; D: TRBD1; CDR3: CASSPGQGSTEAFF; DNA: TGTGCCAGCAGCCCCGGACAGGGGAGCACTGAAGCTTTCTTT
size: NA; J: TRBJ2-3; V: TRBV9; D: NA; CDR3: CASSVSLRADTQYF; DNA: TGTGCCAGCAGCGTATCCCTCAGGGCAGATACGCAGTATTTT
size: NA; J: TRBJ2-7; V: TRBV11-2; D: NA; CDR3: CASSLDRFGVPYEQYF; DNA: TGTGCCAGCAGCTTAGATCGGTTTGGTGTTCCCTACGAGCAGTACTTC
size: NA; J: TRBJ2-1; V: TRBV23-1; D: TRBD2; CDR3: CASSQSTSTGGRAPMHEQFF; DNA: TGCGCCAGCAGTCAATCGACTTCCACTGGCGGGAGGGCCCCCATGCATGAGCAGTTCTTC
size: NA; J: TRBJ1-6; V: TRBV6-6; D: TRBD1; CDR3: CASSYLDRGNSPLHF; DNA: TGTGCCAGCAGTTACTTGGACAGGGGCAATTCACCCCTCCACTTT
size: NA; J: TRBJ2-2; V: TRBV9; D: TRBD2; CDR3: CASSVASGGLNTGELFF; DNA: TGTGCCAGCAGCGTAGCTAGCGGGGGGCTGAACACCGGGGAGCTGTTTTTT
size: NA; J: TRBJ2-1; V: TRBV19; D: NA; CDR3: CARRWSYLYNEQFF; DNA: TGTGCCAGGAGATGGTCATACCTTTACAATGAGCAGTTCTTC
size: NA; J: TRBJ1-1; V: TRBV19; D: NA; CDR3: CASSPGYGNTEAFF; DNA: TGTGCCAGTAGCCCGGGCTACGGAAACACTGAAGCTTTCTTT
size: once; J: TRBJ1-1; V: TRBV7-8; D: NA; CDR3: CASSLEAGSSEAFF; DNA: TGTGCCAGCAGCTTAGAAGCAGGTTCGAGTGAAGCTTTCTTT
size: NA; J: TRBJ1-1; V: TRBV2; D: TRBD1; CDR3: CASSQGAQGANTEAFF; DNA: TGTGCCAGCAGTCAGGGGGCACAGGGGGCTAACACTGAAGCTTTCTTT
size: NA; J: TRBJ2-7; V: TRBV6-5; D: TRBD1; CDR3: CASRTDRGVYEQYF; DNA: TGTGCCAGCAGAACAGACAGGGGTGTATACGAGCAGTACTTC
size: NA; J: TRBJ2-4; V: TRBV12-3/TRBV12-4; D: TRBD1; CDR3: CASSPTGEDIQYF; DNA: TGTGCCAGCAGCCCTACAGGGGAAGACATTCAGTACTTC
size: NA; J: TRBJ1-6; V: TRBV27; D: NA; CDR3: CASSTRTASSYNSPLHF; DNA: TGTGCCAGCAGTACACGAACAGCGAGCTCCTATAATTCACCCCTCCACTTT
size: NA; J: TRBJ2-4; V: TRBV19; D: NA; CDR3: CASTWAESGIQYF; DNA: TGTGCCAGTACCTGGGCCGAGTCTGGGATTCAGTACTTC
size: NA; J: TRBJ1-1; V: TRBV5-5; D: NA; CDR3: CASSLALFTEAFF; DNA: TGTGCCAGCAGCTTGGCCCTATTTACTGAAGCTTTCTTT
size: NA; J: TRBJ2-5; V: TRBV14; D: NA; CDR3: CASSPSAYQETQYF; DNA: TGTGCCAGCAGCCCTAGCGCGTACCAAGAGACCCAGTACTTC
size: many; J: TRBJ1-1; V: TRBV7-2; D: NA; CDR3: CASSLEGTANTEAFF; DNA: TGTGCCAGCAGCTTAGAAGGAACAGCGAACACTGAAGCTTTCTTT
size: once; J: TRBJ2-2; V: TRBV27; D: NA; CDR3: CASMLGGGELFF; DNA: TGTGCCAGCATGTTAGGAGGCGGGGAGCTGTTTTTT
size: NA; J: TRBJ1-5; V: TRBV6-6; D: NA; CDR3: CASGMNQPQHF; DNA: TGTGCCAGCGGCATGAATCAGCCCCAGCATTTT
size: NA; J: TRBJ1-3; V: TRBV10-3; D: NA; CDR3: CAISDRQSIGNTIYF; DNA: TGTGCCATCAGTGATCGACAATCTATCGGAAACACCATATATTTT
size: NA; J: TRBJ1-1; V: TRBV14; D: NA; CDR3: CASSWGRNTEAFF; DNA: TGTGCCAGCAGCTGGGGGAGGAACACTGAAGCTTTCTTT
size: once; J: TRBJ1-5; V: TRBV18; D: NA; CDR3: CASSRESNQPQHF; DNA: TGTGCCAGCTCACGGGAAAGCAATCAGCCCCAGCATTTT
size: NA; J: TRBJ1-4; V: TRBV2; D: NA; CDR3: CASRTNEKLFF; DNA: TGTGCCAGCAGGACTAATGAAAAACTGTTTTTT
size: NA; J: TRBJ2-5; V: TRBV24-1; D: NA; CDR3: CATSDFPQETQYF; DNA: TGTGCCACCAGTGATTTTCCCCAAGAGACCCAGTACTTC
size: NA; J: TRBJ2-6; V: TRBV18; D: NA; CDR3: CASSAGRQESGANVLTF; DNA: TGTGCCAGCTCAGCAGGGCGGCAGGAATCTGGGGCCAACGTCCTGACTTTC
size: NA; J: TRBJ2-2; V: TRBV7-2; D: TRBD2; CDR3: CASSLQFRLAVGGELFF; DNA: TGTGCCAGCAGCTTACAGTTCCGGCTAGCGGTAGGCGGGGAGCTGTTTTTT
size: NA; J: TRBJ2-1; V: TRBV10-3; D: NA; CDR3: CAISEGRMGSEQFF; DNA: TGTGCCATCAGTGAGGGGCGGATGGGAAGTGAGCAGTTCTTC
size: NA; J: TRBJ1-1; V: TRBV19; D: TRBD1; CDR3: CASRRERGPGGDEAFF; DNA: TGTGCCAGTAGAAGAGAGAGGGGGCCGGGAGGGGATGAAGCTTTCTTT
size: NA; J: TRBJ1-2; V: TRBV28; D: NA; CDR3: CASRLGGHYGYTF; DNA: TGTGCCAGCAGACTTGGGGGGCACTATGGCTACACCTTC
size: NA; J: TRBJ1-4; V: TRBV28; D: NA; CDR3: CASSLGNEKLFF; DNA: TGTGCCAGCAGTTTAGGGAATGAAAAACTGTTTTTT
size: NA; J: TRBJ1-4; V: TRBV6-5; D: NA; CDR3: CASRTAANEKLFF; DNA: TGTGCCAGCAGGACGGCCGCTAATGAAAAACTGTTTTTT
size: NA; J: TRBJ2-3; V: TRBV10-3; D: TRBD1; CDR3: CASKTGETDTQYF; DNA: TGTGCCAGTAAGACAGGGGAAACAGATACGCAGTATTTT
size: NA; J: TRBJ1-2; V: TRBV6-5; D: NA; CDR3: CASSTISERGGYTF; DNA: TGTGCCAGCTCAACCATATCTGAGAGGGGTGGCTACACCTTC
size: NA; J: TRBJ1-1; V: TRBV4-1; D: NA; CDR3: CASSRGGGATEAFF; DNA: TGCGCCAGCAGCCGCGGAGGGGGGGCCACTGAAGCTTTCTTT
size: few; J: TRBJ2-5; V: TRBV5-3; D: TRBD2; CDR3: CANPLVPLAGNQETQYF; DNA: TGTGCCAACCCTCTCGTGCCCCTAGCGGGTAACCAAGAGACCCAGTACTTC
size: NA; J: TRBJ2-1; V: TRBV19; D: TRBD1; CDR3: CASSIRAPSGQGPNSYNEQFF; DNA: TGTGCCAGTAGTATACGGGCCCCCTCGGGACAGGGGCCTAACTCCTACAATGAGCAGTTCTTC
size: NA; J: TRBJ2-3; V: TRBV4-1; D: TRBD2; CDR3: CASSQSSGRATTDTQYF; DNA: TGCGCCAGCAGCCAATCTAGCGGGAGGGCCACCACAGATACGCAGTATTTT
size: few; J: TRBJ1-3; V: TRBV4-1; D: NA; CDR3: CASSQDVFSGNTIYF; DNA: TGCGCCAGCAGCCAAGATGTCTTCTCTGGAAACACCATATATTTT
size: few; J: TRBJ2-3; V: TRBV25-1; D: TRBD2; CDR3: CASSASGGSDTQYF; DNA: TGTGCCAGCAGTGCTAGCGGGGGCTCCGATACGCAGTATTTT
size: NA; J: TRBJ2-7; V: TRBV9; D: NA; CDR3: CASSVAGSPSYEQYF; DNA: TGTGCCAGCAGCGTAGCCGGGAGCCCCTCCTACGAGCAGTACTTC
size: NA; J: TRBJ1-4; V: TRBV3-1/TRBV3-2; D: NA; CDR3: CASSLLPGAGNEKLFF; DNA: TGTGCCAGCAGCCTCCTACCCGGGGCCGGGAATGAAAAACTGTTTTTT
size: NA; J: TRBJ1-1; V: TRBV28; D: NA; CDR3: CASRPRTLNTEAFF; DNA: TGTGCCAGCAGGCCAAGGACTCTTAACACTGAAGCTTTCTTT
size: NA; J: TRBJ1-1; V: TRBV7-2; D: NA; CDR3: CASSLNLAGETEAFF; DNA: TGTGCCAGCAGCTTAAATCTGGCAGGGGAGACTGAAGCTTTCTTT
size: NA; J: TRBJ2-1; V: TRBV5-5; D: TRBD2; CDR3: CASSSALAGGNNEQFF; DNA: TGTGCCAGCAGCTCTGCACTAGCGGGAGGAAACAATGAGCAGTTCTTC
size: NA; J: TRBJ1-5; V: TRBV9; D: NA; CDR3: CASSVEGGNQPQHF; DNA: TGTGCCAGCAGCGTAGAGGGGGGCAATCAGCCCCAGCATTTT
size: NA; J: TRBJ2-3; V: TRBV2; D: NA; CDR3: CASTPIDTRLMDTQYF; DNA: TGTGCCAGCACCCCCATCGACACCCGTCTTATGGATACGCAGTATTTT
size: once; J: TRBJ2-7; V: TRBV28; D: TRBD2; CDR3: CASPPQWVAGEGYEQYF; DNA: TGTGCCAGCCCCCCCCAATGGGTAGCGGGAGAAGGGTACGAGCAGTACTTC